This T cell receptor beta chain is from a study of shared clonotypes between healthy human individuals. This clone was picked up one time. Its matching antigen is unknown. This CDR3 has 16 residues. With 8 bases clipped from V and 7 bases from J, the junction kept 14 bases outside the gene matches. Germline CDR1 reads MNHNY; CDR2 reads SVGAGI (reference sequence). Clones were read by immunoSEQ multiplex PCR, and TCRdb kept only the in-frame ones, dropping some. The repertoire has 600,000 or so clones, 98% of them found once; the top ten carry 0.3%. Study results and caveats: Relative to their counterparts shared across all four donors, non-shared clonotypes exhibited diminished generation probabilities. Among donors, clonotype sharing was expected to be affected by sequencing depth.

Naive CD8 isolation took CD45RO-negative cells positively selected for CCR7 and excluded terminally differentiated effector memory CD45RA+ cells. Sequencing input: naive CD8+ T cells sorted from blood. The genes are TRBV6-6 and TRBJ2-1; 10 nucleotides line up with TRBD2. The source is a man aged 25 to 40 in good health. CDR3 DNA sequence: TGTGCCAGCCGAGGTCTAGCGGGAGTTAGTGGGAATGAGCAGTTCTTC. Residues: CASRGLAGVSGNEQFF.